One sample yielded the 9 T cell receptor beta chains listed below, sequenced in a study of CD8+ T cells in alopecia areata. The authors extracted RNA and reverse transcribed it into cDNA as the sequencing template. Here immunoSEQ multiplex PCR was the method, and the copy in TCRdb shows in-frame clones only, minus some. The sample carries about 190,000 clones, 64% recorded once. Treatment indicated: oral pan-JAK inhibitor, 5-10 mg twice daily. The material sequenced was CD4+ T cells sorted from blood, taken at week 4, from a patient treated with tofacitinib. These receptor sequences come from a human donor with alopecia areata.

This clone has more than one count but fewer than ten. This chain links TRBV10-3 with TRBJ1-2; D is undetermined. The V gene lost 7 bases and the J gene lost 3 bases, with 9 bases spanning the gap. Germline V gene lookup returns CDR1 ENHRY and CDR2 SYGVKD. This CDR3 has 12 residues. CDR3 amino acids: CAIKERDYGYTF. In DNA, the CDR3 is TGTGCCATCAAGGAAAGGGACTATGGCTACACCTTC.

The chain is built from TRBV15 and TRBJ1-4, with TRBD1 matching over 8 bases. CDR3 length equals 14 residues. J was trimmed by 6 bases and V by 5 bases; bases with no gene match: 5. The germline V gene has CDR1 LNHNV and CDR2 YYDKDF (reference sequence). CDR3 DNA: TGTGCCACCAGCGGCGGACAGGGTTATGAAAAACTGTTTTTT. Amino acids: CATSGGQGYEKLFF. Supplemented by reference TRBV15 and TRBJ1-4, the full variable domain reads DAMVIQNPRYQVTQFGKPVTLSCSQTLNHNVMYWYQQKSSQAPKLLFHYYDKDFNNEADTPDNFQSRRPNTSFCFLDIRSPGLGDTAMYLCATSGGQGYEKLFFGSGTQLSVL.

A note on this clone: Other DNA variants within this sample encode the same CDR3. This chain links TRBV30 with TRBJ1-1; tentatively, D is TRBD1 (5 bases). The CDR3 sequence is 13 residues long. Trimming removed 4 bases from V and 1 base from J, with 10 bases in between. Germline V gene sequence: CDR1 GTSNPN, CDR2 SVGIG (reference sequence). CDR3 sequence: CAWTRTGNTEAFF. The CDR3, as DNA: TGTGCCTGGACCCGAACAGGGAACACTGAAGCTTTCTTT.

The CDR3 nucleotides are TGTGCCAGCAGCTTACTCGGGGAGACCCAGTACTTC. It yields the protein CASSLLGETQYF. The chain employs TRBV7-9 and TRBJ2-5; D unclear. The V gene lost 2 bases and the J gene lost 5 bases, with 6 bases spanning the gap. Per germline, CDR1 SEHNR and CDR2 FQNEAQ (reference sequence). This CDR3 has 12 amino acids.

This clone has more than one count but fewer than ten. J is TRBJ1-2 and V is TRBV29-1; TRBD1 might be the D (5 bases). The ends were cut back, 5 bases at V and 7 bases at J, with 14 bases in the middle. CDR1 is SQVTM, CDR2 ANQGSEA, per germline. The length of the CDR3 is 12 residues. For the CDR3, the DNA is TGCAGCGTTAACACCGGGGCCAGTGGCTACACCTTC. It encodes CSVNTGASGYTF.

With regard to this clone: The same CDR3 also results from other DNA sequences found in this sample. J is TRBJ1-4 and V is TRBV29-1; possibly TRBD1 for D (5 bases). The V end lost 1 base, the J end lost 1 base, and 7 bases lay between the germline ends. The CDR3 consists of 14 residues. Germline CDR1 SQVTM, CDR2 ANQGSEA. The CDR3 bases are TGCAGCGTTGAAGGGGGGGGAACTAATGAAAAACTGTTTTTT. Its protein is CSVEGGGTNEKLFF.

This rearrangement joins TRBV27 to TRBJ2-7; 7 positions match TRBD1. CDR1 and CDR2 from the germline V gene are MNHEY and SMNVEV (reference sequence). V lost 4 bases, J lost 4 bases, and 4 bases stayed unmatched. The CDR3 sequence is 13 residues long. The CDR3 DNA is TGTGCCAGCAGTTCTCCAGGGGGTTACGAGCAGTACTTC. It yields the protein CASSSPGGYEQYF.

The gene calls are TRBV6-5 and TRBJ1-6; D might be TRBD1 (5 bases). This CDR3 is 15 amino acids long. Germline V gene sequence: CDR1 MNHEY, CDR2 SVGAGI. Trimming removed 4 bases from V and 10 bases from J, with 17 bases in between. For the CDR3, the DNA is TGTGCCAGCAGTTGGGACGGCACGTCCTGGTCACCCCTCCACTTT. As protein: CASSWDGTSWSPLHF.

This sequence joins TRBV29-1 and TRBJ1-1; perhaps TRBD1 as D (6 bases). Per the germline V gene, CDR1 is SQVTM and CDR2 is ANQGSEA. V was clipped by 0 bases and J by 5 bases, with 10 bases between them. This CDR3 spans 13 amino acids. The CDR3 DNA sequence: TGCAGCGTTGAAGATATGGGACATACTGAAGCTTTCTTT. Translation: CSVEDMGHTEAFF.